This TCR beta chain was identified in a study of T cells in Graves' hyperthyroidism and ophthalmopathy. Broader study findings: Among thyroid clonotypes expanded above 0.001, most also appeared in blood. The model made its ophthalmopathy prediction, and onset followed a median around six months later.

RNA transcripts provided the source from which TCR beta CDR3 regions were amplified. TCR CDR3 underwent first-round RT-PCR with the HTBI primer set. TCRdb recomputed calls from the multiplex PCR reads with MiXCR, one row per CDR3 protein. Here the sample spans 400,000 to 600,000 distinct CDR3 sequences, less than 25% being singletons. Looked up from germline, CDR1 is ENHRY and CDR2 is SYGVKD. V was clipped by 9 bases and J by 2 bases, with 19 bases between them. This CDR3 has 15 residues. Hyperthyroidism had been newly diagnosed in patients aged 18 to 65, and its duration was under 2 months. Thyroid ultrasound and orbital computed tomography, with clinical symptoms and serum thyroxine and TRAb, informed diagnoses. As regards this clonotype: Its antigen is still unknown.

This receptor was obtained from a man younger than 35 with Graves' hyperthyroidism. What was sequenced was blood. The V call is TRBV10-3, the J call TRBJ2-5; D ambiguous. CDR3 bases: TGTGCCATTTCATTCGCCCTCGCCGCACAAGAGACCCAGTACTTC. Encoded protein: CAISFALAAQETQYF.